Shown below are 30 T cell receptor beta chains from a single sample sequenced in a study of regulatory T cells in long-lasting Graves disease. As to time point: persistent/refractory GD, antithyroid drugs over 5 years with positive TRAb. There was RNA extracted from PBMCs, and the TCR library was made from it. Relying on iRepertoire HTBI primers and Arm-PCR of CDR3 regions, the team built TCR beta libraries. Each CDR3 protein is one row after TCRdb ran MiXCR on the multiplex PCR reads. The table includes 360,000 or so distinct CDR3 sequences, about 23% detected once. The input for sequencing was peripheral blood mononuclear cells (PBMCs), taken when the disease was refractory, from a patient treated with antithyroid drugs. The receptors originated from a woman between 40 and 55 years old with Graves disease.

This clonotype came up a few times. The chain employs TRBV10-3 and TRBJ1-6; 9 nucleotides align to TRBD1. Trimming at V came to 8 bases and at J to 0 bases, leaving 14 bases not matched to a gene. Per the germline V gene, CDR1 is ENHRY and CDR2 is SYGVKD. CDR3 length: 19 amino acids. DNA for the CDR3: TGTGCCATCGTCCCAAAGGACAGGGGATACCTCTCCTATAATTCACCCCTCCACTTT. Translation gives CAIVPKDRGYLSYNSPLHF.

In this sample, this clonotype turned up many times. CDR3 coding DNA: TGTGCCAGCAGTTTCCGGGCCTTCAACCCTAGAAACATTCAGTACTTC. This translates into CASSFRAFNPRNIQYF. This chain uses TRBV28 with TRBJ2-4; D remains ambiguous. Germline values: CDR1 MDHEN, CDR2 SYDVKM. The CDR3 loop spans 16 amino acids. Trimming cost V 3 bases and J 6 bases, with 18 bases left between them.

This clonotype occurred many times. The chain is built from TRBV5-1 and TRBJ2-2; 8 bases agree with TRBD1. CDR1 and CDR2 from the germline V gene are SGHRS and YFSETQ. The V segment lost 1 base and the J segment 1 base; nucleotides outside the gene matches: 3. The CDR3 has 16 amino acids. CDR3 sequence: CASSLLGTGNTGELFF. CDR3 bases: TGCGCCAGCAGCTTGTTGGGGACAGGGAACACCGGGGAGCTGTTTTTT.

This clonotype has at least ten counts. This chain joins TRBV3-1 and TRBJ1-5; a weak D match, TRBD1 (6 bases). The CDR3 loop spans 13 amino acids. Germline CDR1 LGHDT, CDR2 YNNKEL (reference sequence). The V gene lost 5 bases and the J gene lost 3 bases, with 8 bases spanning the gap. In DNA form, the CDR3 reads TGTGCCAGCAGCTGGGACATCAATCAGCCCCAGCATTTT. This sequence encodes CASSWDINQPQHF.

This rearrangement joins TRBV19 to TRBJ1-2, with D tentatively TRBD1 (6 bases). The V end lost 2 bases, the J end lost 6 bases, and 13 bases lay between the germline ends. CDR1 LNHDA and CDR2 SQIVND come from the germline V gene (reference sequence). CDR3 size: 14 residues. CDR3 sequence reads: CASSIIQGKNGYTF. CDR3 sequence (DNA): TGTGCCAGTAGTATAATACAGGGAAAGAATGGCTACACCTTC.

The CDR3 spells CASSLRKGIDTQYF. Written as DNA, the CDR3 is TGTGCCAGCAGTTTGCGGAAGGGGATCGATACGCAGTATTTT. The chain has TRBV28 and TRBJ2-3; D might be TRBD1 (5 bases). V dropped 3 bases and J dropped 6 bases, with 13 bases sitting between them. CDR1 and CDR2 from the germline V gene are MDHEN and SYDVKM. The CDR3 sequence is 14 residues long.

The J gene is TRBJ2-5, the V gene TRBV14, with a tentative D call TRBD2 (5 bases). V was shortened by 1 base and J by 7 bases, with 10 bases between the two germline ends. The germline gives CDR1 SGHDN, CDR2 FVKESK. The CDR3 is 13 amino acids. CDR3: CASSQAGYGTQYF. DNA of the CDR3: TGTGCCAGCAGCCAAGCGGGGTACGGGACCCAGTACTTC.

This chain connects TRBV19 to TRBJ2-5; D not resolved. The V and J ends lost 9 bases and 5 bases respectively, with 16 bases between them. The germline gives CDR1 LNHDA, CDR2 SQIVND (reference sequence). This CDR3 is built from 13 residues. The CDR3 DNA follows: TGTGCCAGCGCCGCCGGAATTAGGGAGACCCAGTACTTC. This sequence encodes CASAAGIRETQYF. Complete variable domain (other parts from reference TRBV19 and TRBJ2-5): DGGITQSPKYLFRKEGQNVTLSCEQNLNHDAMYWYRQDPGQGLRLIYYSQIVNDFQKGDIAEGYSVSREKKESFPLTVTSAQKNPTAFYLCASAAGIRETQYFGPGTRLLVL.

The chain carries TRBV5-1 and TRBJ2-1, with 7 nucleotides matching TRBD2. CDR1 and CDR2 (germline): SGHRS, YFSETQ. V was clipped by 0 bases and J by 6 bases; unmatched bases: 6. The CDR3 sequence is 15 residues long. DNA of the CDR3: TGCGCCAGCAGCTTGGGGCTAGCGGCCTCCAATGAGCAGTTCTTC. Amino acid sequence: CASSLGLAASNEQFF.

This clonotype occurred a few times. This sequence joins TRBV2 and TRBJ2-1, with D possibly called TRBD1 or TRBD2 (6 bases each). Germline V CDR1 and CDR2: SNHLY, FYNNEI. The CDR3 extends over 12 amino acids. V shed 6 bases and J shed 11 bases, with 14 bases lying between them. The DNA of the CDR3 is TGTGCCAGCAGCCTAAAGGGGGGAAAGCAGTTCTTC. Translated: CASSLKGGKQFF.

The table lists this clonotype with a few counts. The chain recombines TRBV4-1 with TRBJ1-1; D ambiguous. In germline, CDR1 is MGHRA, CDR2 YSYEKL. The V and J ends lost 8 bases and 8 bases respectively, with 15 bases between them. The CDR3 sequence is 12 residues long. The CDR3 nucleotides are TGCGCCAGCTGCTCGTGGTCTAGCGAAGCTTTCTTT. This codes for CASCSWSSEAFF.

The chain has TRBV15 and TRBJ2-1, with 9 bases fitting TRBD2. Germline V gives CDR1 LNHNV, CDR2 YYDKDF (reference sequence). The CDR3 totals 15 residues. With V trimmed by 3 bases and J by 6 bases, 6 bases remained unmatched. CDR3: CATSRSSGSSNEQFF. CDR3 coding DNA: TGTGCCACCAGCAGGAGTAGCGGGAGCTCCAATGAGCAGTTCTTC. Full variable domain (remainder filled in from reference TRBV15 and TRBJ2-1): DAMVIQNPRYQVTQFGKPVTLSCSQTLNHNVMYWYQQKSSQAPKLLFHYYDKDFNNEADTPDNFQSRRPNTSFCFLDIRSPGLGDTAMYLCATSRSSGSSNEQFFGPGTRLTVL.

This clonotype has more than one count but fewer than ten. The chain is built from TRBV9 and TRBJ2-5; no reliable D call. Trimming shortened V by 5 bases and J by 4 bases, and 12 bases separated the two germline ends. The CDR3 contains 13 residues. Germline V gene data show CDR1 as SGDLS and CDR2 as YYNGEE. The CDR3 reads CASSAPGIETQYF. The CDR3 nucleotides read TGTGCCAGCAGTGCCCCAGGTATAGAGACCCAGTACTTC.

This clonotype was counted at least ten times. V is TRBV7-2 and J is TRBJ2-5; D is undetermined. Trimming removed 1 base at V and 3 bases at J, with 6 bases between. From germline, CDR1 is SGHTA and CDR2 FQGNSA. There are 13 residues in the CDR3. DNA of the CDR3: TGTGCCAGCAGCTTAGACCTGAAAGAGACCCAGTACTTC. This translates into CASSLDLKETQYF.

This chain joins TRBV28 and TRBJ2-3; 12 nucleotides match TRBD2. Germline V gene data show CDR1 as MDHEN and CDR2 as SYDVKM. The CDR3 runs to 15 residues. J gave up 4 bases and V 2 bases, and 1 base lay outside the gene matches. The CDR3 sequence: CASSLLAGGPDTQYF. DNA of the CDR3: TGTGCCAGCAGTTTACTAGCGGGAGGGCCAGATACGCAGTATTTT.

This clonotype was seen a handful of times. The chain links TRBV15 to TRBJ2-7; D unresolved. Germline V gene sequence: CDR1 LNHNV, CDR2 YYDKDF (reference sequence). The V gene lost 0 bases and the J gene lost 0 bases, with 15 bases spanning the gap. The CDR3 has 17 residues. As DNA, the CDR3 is TGTGCCACCAGCAGAGATTTTACGAGGTTTTACTCCTACGAGCAGTACTTC. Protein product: CATSRDFTRFYSYEQYF.

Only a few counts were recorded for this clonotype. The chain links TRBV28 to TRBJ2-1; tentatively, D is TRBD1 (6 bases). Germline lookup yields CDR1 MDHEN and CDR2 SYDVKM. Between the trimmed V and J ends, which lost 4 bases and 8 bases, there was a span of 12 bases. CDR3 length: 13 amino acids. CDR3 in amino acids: CASSSGAMDEQFF. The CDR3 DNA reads TGTGCCAGCAGTTCAGGGGCAATGGATGAGCAGTTCTTC.

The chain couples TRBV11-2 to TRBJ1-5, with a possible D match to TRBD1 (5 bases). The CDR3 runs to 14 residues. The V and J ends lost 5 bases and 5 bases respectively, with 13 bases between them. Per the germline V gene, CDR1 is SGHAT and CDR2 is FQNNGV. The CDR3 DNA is TGTGCCAGCAGCACCTCCTCCAGGGATCAGCCCCAGCATTTT. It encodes CASSTSSRDQPQHF.

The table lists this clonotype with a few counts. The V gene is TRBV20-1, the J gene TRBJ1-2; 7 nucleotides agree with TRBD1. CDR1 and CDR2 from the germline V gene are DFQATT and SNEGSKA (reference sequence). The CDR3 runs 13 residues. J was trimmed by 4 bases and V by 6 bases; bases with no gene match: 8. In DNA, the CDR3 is TGCAGTGCCAGACAGGGCAAAGGCTATGGCTACACCTTC. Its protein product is CSARQGKGYGYTF.

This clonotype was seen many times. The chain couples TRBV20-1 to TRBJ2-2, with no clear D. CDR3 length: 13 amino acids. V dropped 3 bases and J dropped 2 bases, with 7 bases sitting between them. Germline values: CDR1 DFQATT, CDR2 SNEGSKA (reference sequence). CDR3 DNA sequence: TGCAGTGCTAGCGTAATTAACACCGGGGAGCTGTTTTTT. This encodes CSASVINTGELFF.

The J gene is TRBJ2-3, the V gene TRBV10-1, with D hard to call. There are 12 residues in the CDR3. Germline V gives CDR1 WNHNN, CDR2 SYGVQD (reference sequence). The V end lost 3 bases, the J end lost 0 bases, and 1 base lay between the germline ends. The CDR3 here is CASSDSTDTQYF. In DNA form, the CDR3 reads TGCGCCAGCAGTGACAGCACAGATACGCAGTATTTT.

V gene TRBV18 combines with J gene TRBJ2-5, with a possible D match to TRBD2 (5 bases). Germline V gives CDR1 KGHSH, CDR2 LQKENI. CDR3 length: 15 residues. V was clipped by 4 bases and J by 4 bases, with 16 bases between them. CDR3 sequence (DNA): TGTGCCAGCTCACTCGACTACCCCCAAGGAGAGACCCAGTACTTC. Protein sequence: CASSLDYPQGETQYF.

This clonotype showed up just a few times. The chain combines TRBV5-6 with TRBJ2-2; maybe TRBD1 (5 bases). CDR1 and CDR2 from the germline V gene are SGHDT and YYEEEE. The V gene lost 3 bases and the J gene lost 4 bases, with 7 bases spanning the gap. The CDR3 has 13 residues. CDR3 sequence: CASSWGRTGELFF. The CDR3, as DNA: TGTGCCAGCAGCTGGGGCCGCACCGGGGAGCTGTTTTTT.

Here the CDR3 reads CSARSPSGGQPQHF. The CDR3 region has the DNA TGCAGTGCTAGAAGCCCCTCGGGAGGCCAGCCCCAGCATTTT. This chain links TRBV20-1 with TRBJ1-5; D not certain. The V gene lost 2 bases and the J gene lost 7 bases, with 15 bases spanning the gap. CDR3 size: 14 residues. Germline lookup yields CDR1 DFQATT and CDR2 SNEGSKA (reference sequence).

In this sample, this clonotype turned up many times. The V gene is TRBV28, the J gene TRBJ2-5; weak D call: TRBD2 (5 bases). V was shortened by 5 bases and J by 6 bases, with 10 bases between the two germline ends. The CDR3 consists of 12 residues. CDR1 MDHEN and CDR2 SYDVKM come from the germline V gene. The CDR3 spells CASSLRGKTQYF. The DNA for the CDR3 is TGTGCCAGCAGTCTCAGAGGGAAGACCCAGTACTTC.

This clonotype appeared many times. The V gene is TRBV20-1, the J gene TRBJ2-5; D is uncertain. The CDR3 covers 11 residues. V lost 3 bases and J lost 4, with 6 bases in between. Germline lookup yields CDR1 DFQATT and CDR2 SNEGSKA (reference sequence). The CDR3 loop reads CSARLGETQYF. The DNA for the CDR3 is TGCAGTGCTAGGCTCGGAGAGACCCAGTACTTC.

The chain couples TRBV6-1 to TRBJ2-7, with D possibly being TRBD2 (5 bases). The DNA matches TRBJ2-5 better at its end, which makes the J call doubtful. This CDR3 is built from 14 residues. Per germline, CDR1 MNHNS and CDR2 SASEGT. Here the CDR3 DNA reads TGTGCCAGCAGTGAAATGAGGGTTCAAGAGACCCAGTACTTC. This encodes CASSEMRVQETQYF.

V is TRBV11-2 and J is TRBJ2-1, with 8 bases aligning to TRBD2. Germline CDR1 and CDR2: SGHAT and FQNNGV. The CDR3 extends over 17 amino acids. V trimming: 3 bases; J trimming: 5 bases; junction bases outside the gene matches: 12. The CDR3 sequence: CASSFPRNSGVNNEQFF. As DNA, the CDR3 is TGTGCCAGCAGCTTCCCCAGGAATAGCGGGGTGAACAATGAGCAGTTCTTC.

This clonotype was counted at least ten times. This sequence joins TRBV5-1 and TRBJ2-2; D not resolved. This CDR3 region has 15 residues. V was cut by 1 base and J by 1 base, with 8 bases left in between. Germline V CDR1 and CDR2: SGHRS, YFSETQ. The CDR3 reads CASSLFDQNTGELFF. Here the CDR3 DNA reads TGCGCCAGCAGCTTGTTTGACCAGAACACCGGGGAGCTGTTTTTT.

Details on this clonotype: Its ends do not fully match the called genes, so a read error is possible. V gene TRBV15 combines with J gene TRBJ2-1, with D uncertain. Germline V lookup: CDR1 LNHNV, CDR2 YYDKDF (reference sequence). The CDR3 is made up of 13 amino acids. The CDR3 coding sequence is TGTGCCACCAGCAGAGGAGTCCACAATGGGCAGTTCTTC. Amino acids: CATSRGVHNGQFF. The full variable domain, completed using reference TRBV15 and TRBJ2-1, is DAMVIQNPRYQVTQFGKPVTLSCSQTLNHNVMYWYQQKSSQAPKLLFHYYDKDFNNEADTPDNFQSRRPNTSFCFLDIRSPGLGDTAMYLCATSRGVHNGQFFGPGTRLTVL.